This T cell receptor (beta chain) was sequenced in a study of breast tumors, draining lymph nodes, adjacent tissues. Regarding the study as a whole: Tumor TCR diversity was below lymph nodes but above nontumor tissue. Tumor and nontumor repertoires were significantly more similar in luminal-like than in basal-like breast cancer.

Concerning this clonotype: Antigen unknown.

TCRdb re-called the multiplex PCR reads through MiXCR, storing one row per CDR3 protein. The table lists around 150,000 distinct CDR3 sequences, 32% of them singletons. Germline V lookup: CDR1 SGHTA, CDR2 FQGNSA. CDR3 size: 16 residues. The trim removed 5 bases at V and 7 bases at J, leaving 6 bases unmatched. The lymph nodes were axillary draining lymph nodes from breast cancer patients. The specimen was axillary lymph node tissue. The receptor's source is a female donor with breast cancer. Some clones in this sample may be carry-over from other donors' samples. V is TRBV7-2 and J is TRBJ2-1; TRBD2 aligns across 15 bases. CDR3 nucleotide sequence: TGTGCCAGCAGCCCAGGACTAGCGGGGGGGCCGAATGAGCAGTTCTTC. Its protein product is CASSPGLAGGPNEQFF. The whole variable domain, filled in from reference TRBV7-2 and TRBJ2-1, reads GAGVSQSPSNKVTEKGKDVELRCDPISGHTALYWYRQSLGQGLEFLIYFQGNSAPDKSGLPSDRFSAERTGGSVSTLTIQRTQQEDSAVYLCASSPGLAGGPNEQFFGPGTRLTVL.